This T cell receptor (beta chain) was sequenced during a study of response to subunit inactivated influenza vaccine. General study findings and limits: The authors offered the suggestion that each seasonal influenza vaccination recruits few new T cells.

Note on this clonotype: What it binds is not known.

V gave up 0 bases and J gave up 7 bases, with 12 bases separating them. CDR1 is MGHRA, CDR2 YSYEKL, per germline. The CDR3 runs 15 residues. TCRdb fed the RT-PCR reads into MiXCR, producing one record per CDR3 protein. The sample has a few hundred thousand distinct CDR3 sequences; 14% are singletons. The chain couples TRBV4-1 to TRBJ1-4; D might be TRBD1 (5 bases). The clonotype originates from a man aged 50 to 59 who received an inactivated influenza vaccine. Sequenced here: PBMCs from blood, sampled 11 to 12 days after vaccination. CDR3 sequence: CASSQDSRGAEKLFF. The CDR3 region has the DNA TGCGCCAGCAGCCAAGATTCCCGGGGCGCTGAAAAACTGTTTTTT.